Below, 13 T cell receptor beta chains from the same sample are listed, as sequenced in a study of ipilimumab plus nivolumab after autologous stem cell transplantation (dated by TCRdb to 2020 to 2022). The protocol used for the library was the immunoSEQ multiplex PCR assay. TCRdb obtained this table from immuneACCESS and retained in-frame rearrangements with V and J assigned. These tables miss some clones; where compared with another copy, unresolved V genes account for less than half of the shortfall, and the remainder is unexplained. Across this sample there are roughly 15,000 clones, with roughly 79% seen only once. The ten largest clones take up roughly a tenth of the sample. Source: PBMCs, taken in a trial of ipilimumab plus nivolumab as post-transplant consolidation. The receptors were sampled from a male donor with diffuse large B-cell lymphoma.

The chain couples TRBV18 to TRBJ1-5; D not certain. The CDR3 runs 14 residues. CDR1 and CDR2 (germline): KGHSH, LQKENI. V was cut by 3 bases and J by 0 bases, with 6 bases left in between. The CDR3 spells CASSPARSNQPQHF. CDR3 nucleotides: TGTGCCAGCTCACCGGCCCGTAGCAATCAGCCCCAGCATTTT. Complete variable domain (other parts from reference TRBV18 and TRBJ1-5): NAGVMQNPRHLVRRRGQEARLRCSPMKGHSHVYWYRQLPEEGLKFMVYLQKENIIDESGMPKERFSAEFPKEGPSILRIQQVVRGDSAAYFCASSPARSNQPQHFGDGTRLSIL.

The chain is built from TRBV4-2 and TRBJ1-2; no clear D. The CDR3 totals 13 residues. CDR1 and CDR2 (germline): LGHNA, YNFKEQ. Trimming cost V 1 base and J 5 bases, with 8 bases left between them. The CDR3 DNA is TGTGCCAGCAGCCAAGGGGCAAGATATGGCTACACCTTC. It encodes CASSQGARYGYTF.

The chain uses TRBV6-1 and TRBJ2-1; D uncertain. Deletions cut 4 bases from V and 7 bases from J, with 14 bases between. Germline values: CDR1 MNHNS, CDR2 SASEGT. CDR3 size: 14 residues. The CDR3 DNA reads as TGTGCCAGCAGTGTTGGGCTTACCTTTAATGAGCAGTTCTTC. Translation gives CASSVGLTFNEQFF.

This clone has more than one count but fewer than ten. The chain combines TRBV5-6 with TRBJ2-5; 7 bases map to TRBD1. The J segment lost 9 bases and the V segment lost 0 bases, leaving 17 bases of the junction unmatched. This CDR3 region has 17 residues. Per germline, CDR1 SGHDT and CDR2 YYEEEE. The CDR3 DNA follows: TGTGCCAGCAGCTTGGGGACAGGCTCCCTAAGTGGGTGGGCCCAGTACTTC. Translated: CASSLGTGSLSGWAQYF.

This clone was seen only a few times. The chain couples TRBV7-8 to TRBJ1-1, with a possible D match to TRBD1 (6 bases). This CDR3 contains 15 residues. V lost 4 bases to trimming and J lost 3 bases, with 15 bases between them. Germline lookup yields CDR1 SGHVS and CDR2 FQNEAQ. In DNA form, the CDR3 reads TGTGCCAGCAGCTCCCCAACAGAGGGGGACACTGAAGCTTTCTTT. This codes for CASSSPTEGDTEAFF.

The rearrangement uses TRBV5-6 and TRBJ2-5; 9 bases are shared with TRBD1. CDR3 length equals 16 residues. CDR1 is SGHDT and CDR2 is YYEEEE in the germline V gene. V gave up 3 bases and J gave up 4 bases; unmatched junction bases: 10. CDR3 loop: CASSSPTGGRRETQYF. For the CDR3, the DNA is TGTGCCAGCAGCTCCCCAACAGGGGGCAGGAGAGAGACCCAGTACTTC.

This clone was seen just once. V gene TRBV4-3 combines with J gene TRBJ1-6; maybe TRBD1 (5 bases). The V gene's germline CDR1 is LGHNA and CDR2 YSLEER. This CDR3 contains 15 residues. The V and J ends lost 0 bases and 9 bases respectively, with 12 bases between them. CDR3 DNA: TGCGCCAGCAGCCAAGATTTCGGGGGAACTTCACCCCTCCACTTT. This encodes CASSQDFGGTSPLHF.

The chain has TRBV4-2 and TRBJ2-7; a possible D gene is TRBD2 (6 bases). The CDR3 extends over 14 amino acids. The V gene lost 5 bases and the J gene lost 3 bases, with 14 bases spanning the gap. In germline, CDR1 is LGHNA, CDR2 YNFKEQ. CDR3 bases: TGTGCCAGCAGCTTGGGTGGGGGGATCTACGAGCAGTACTTC. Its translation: CASSLGGGIYEQYF.

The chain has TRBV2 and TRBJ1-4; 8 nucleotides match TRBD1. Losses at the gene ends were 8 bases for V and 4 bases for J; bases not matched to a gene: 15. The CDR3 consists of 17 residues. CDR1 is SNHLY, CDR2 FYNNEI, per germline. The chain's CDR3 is CASDPGAGGQNNEKLFF. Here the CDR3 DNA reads TGTGCCAGCGACCCAGGAGCAGGGGGCCAGAATAATGAAAAACTGTTTTTT. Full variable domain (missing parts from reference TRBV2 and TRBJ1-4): EPEVTQTPSHQVTQMGQEVILRCVPISNHLYFYWYRQILGQKVEFLVSFYNNEISEKSEIFDDQFSVERPDGSNFTLKIRSTKLEDSAMYFCASDPGAGGQNNEKLFFGSGTQLSVL.

CDR3 nucleotides: TGTGCCAGTAGTATTCGCCCGGGACTAGTTACAGATACGCAGTATTTT. Translation gives CASSIRPGLVTDTQYF. V gene TRBV19 combines with J gene TRBJ2-3; 8 nucleotides match TRBD2. CDR3 size: 16 residues. V shed 3 bases and J 3 bases; nucleotides not matched to a gene: 8. From germline, CDR1 is LNHDA and CDR2 SQIVND (reference sequence).

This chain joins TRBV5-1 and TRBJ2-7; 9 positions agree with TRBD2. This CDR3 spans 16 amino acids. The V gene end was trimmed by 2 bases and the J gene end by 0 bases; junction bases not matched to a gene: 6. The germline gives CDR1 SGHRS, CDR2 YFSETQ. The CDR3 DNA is TGCGCCAGCAGCTTCCAAAGCGGGGGGAGCTCCTACGAGCAGTACTTC. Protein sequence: CASSFQSGGSSYEQYF.

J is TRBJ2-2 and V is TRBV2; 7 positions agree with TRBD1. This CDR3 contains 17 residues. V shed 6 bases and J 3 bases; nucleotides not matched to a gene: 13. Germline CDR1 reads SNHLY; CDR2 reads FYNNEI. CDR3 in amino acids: CASSDYPGQWDTGELFF. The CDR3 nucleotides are TGTGCCAGCAGCGATTATCCGGGACAGTGGGACACCGGGGAGCTGTTTTTT. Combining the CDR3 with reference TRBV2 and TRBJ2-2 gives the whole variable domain EPEVTQTPSHQVTQMGQEVILRCVPISNHLYFYWYRQILGQKVEFLVSFYNNEISEKSEIFDDQFSVERPDGSNFTLKIRSTKLEDSAMYFCASSDYPGQWDTGELFFGEGSRLTVL.

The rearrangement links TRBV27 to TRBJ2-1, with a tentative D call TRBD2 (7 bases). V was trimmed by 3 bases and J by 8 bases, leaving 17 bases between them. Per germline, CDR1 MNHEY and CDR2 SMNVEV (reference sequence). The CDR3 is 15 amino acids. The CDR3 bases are TGTGCCAGCAGTTTCAGGTGGGGGGGCAACGATGAGCAGTTCTTC. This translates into CASSFRWGGNDEQFF.